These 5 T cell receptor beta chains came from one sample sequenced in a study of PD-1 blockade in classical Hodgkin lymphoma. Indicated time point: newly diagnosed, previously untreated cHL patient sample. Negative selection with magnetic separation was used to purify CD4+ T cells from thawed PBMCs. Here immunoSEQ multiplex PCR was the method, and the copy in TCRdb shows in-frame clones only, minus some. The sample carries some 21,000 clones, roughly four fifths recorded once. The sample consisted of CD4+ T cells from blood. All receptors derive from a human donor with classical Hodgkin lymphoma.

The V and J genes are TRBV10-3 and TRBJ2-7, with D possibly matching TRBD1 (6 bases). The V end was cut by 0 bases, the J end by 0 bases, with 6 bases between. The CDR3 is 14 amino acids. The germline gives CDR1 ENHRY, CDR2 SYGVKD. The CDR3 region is CAISESDSSYEQYF. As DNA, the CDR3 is TGTGCCATCAGTGAGTCGGACAGCTCCTACGAGCAGTACTTC.

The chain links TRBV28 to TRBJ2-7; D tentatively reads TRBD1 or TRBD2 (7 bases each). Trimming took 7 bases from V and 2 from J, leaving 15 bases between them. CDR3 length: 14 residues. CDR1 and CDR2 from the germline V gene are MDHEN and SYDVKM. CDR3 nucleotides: TGTGCCAGCACCCAGGGGGGGGCCACCTACGAGCAGTACTTC. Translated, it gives CASTQGGATYEQYF.

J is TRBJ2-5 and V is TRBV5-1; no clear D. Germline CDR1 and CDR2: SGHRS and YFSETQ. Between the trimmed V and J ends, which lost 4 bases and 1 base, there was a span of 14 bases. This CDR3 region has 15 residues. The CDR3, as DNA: TGCGCCAGCAGCCTGGTAGGGCTAGTCCAAGAGACCCAGTACTTC. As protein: CASSLVGLVQETQYF.

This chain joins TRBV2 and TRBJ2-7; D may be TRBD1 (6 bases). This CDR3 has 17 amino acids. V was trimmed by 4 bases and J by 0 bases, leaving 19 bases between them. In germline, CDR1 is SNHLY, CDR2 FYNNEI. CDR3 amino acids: CASSGVDRTRFSYEQYF. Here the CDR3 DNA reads TGTGCCAGCAGTGGGGTCGACAGGACGAGGTTCTCCTACGAGCAGTACTTC.

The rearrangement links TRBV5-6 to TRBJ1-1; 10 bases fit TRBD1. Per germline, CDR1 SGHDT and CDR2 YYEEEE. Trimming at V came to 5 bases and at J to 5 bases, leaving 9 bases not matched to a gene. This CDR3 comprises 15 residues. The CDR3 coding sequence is TGTGCCAGCAGATATGACAGGGGGCGAGTTACTGAAGCTTTCTTT. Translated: CASRYDRGRVTEAFF.